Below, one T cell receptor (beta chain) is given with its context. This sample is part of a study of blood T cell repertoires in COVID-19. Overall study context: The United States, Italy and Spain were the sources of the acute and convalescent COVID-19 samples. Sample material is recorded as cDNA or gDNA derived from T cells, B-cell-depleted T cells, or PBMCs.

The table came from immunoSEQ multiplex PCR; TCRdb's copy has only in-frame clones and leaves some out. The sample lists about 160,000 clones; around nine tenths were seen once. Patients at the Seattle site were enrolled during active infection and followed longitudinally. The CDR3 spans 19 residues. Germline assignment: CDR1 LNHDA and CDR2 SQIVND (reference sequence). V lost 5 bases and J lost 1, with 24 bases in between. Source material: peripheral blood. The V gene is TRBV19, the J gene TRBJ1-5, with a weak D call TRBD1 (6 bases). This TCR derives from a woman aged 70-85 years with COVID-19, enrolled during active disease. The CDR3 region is CASSSLPGQGAESNQPQHF. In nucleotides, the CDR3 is TGTGCCAGTAGTTCTCTACCGGGACAAGGGGCCGAAAGCAATCAGCCCCAGCATTTT.